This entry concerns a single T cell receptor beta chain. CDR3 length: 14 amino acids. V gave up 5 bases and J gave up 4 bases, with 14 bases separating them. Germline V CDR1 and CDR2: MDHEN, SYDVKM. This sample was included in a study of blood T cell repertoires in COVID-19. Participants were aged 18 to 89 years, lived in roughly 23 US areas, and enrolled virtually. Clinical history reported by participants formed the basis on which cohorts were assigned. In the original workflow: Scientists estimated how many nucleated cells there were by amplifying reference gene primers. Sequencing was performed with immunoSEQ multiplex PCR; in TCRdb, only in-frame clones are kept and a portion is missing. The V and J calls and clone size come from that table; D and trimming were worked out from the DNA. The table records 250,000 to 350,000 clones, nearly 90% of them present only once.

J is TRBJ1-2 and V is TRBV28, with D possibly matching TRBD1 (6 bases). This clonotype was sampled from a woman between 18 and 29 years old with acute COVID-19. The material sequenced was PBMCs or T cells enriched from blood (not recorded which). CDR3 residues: CASSATMGAYGYTF. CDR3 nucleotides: TGTGCCAGCAGTGCGACCATGGGGGCCTATGGCTACACCTTC.